This T cell receptor (beta chain) was sequenced in a study of cytomegalovirus exposure and HLA in healthy donors. The table came from immunoSEQ multiplex PCR; TCRdb's copy has only in-frame clones and leaves some out. The top ten clones hold approximately 0.7% of a sample with about 82,000 clones, 85% to 95% of them seen once. Sequencing input: PBMCs. The sequence came from a man between 18 and 29 years old in good health and CMV-seronegative.

The CDR3 region has the DNA TGCGCCAGCAGCTTAAGGGGCACAACCTCCAGCGCAGATACGCAGTATTTT. This translates into CASSLRGTTSSADTQYF. The chain couples TRBV5-1 to TRBJ2-3; a weak D match, TRBD1 (5 bases). V lost 2 bases to trimming and J lost 4 bases, with 20 bases between them. The CDR3 sequence is 17 residues long. CDR1 and CDR2 from the germline V gene are SGHRS and YFSETQ.